One T cell receptor (beta chain) is described in this entry. PCR amplification relied on 60 Vbeta primers (plus 13 Jbeta primers). The assay was immunoSEQ multiplex PCR, and TCRdb's table has in-frame clones only and misses some. The sample comprises hundreds of thousands of clones, 70% to 90% of which are singletons, and roughly 2.1% rests with the top ten. The data are from a study of cytomegalovirus exposure and HLA in healthy donors. CDR3 size: 11 residues. Looked up from germline, CDR1 is SGHRS and CDR2 is YFSETQ. The V gene lost 4 bases and the J gene lost 6 bases, with 8 bases spanning the gap.

The sample was PBMCs. The rearrangement joins TRBV5-1 to TRBJ2-7, with D maybe TRBD2 (5 bases). This sequence was found in a woman aged 18-29 years in good health and CMV-seronegative. CDR3 sequence (DNA): TGCGCCAGCAGCCCGGGATTCGAGCAGTACTTC. Translated, it gives CASSPGFEQYF. The whole variable domain, filled in from reference TRBV5-1 and TRBJ2-7, reads KAGVTQTPRYLIKTRGQQVTLSCSPISGHRSVSWYQQTPGQGLQFLFEYFSETQRNKGNFPGRFSGRQFSNSRSEMNVSTLELGDSALYLCASSPGFEQYFGPGTRLTVT.